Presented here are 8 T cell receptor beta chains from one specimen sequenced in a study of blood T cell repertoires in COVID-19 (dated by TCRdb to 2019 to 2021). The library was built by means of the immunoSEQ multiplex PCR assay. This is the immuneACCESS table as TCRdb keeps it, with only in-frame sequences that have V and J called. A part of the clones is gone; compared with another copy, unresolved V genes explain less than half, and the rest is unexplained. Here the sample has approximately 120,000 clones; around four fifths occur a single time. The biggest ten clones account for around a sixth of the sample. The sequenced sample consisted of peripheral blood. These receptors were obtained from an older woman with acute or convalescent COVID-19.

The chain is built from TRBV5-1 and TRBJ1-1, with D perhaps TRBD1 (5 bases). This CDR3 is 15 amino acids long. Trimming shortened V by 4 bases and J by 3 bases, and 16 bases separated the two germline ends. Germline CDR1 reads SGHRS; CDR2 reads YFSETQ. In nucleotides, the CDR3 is TGCGCCAGCAGCCCAGACAGATATCGGGACACTGAAGCTTTCTTT. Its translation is CASSPDRYRDTEAFF.

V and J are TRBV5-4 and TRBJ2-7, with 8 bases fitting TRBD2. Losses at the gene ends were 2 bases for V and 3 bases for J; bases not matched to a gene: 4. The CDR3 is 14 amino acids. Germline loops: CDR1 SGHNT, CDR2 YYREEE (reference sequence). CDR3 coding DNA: TGTGCCAGCAGCTTATCCGGGACTAGCTACGAGCAGTACTTC. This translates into CASSLSGTSYEQYF. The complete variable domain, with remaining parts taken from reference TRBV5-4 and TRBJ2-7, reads ETGVTQSPTHLIKTRGQQVTLRCSSQSGHNTVSWYQQALGQGPQFIFQYYREEENGRGNFPPRFSGLQFPNYSSELNVNALELDDSALYLCASSLSGTSYEQYFGPGTRLTVT.

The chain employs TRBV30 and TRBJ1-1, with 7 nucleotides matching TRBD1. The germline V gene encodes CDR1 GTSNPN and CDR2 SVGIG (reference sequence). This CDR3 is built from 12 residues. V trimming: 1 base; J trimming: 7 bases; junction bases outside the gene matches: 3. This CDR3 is CAWSDTGVEAFF. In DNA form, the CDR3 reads TGTGCCTGGAGTGACACAGGGGTTGAAGCTTTCTTT.

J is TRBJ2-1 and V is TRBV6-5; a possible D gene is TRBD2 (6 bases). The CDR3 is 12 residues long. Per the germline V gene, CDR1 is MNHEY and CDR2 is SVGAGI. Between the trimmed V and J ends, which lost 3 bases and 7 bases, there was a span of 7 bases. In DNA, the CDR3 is TGTGCCAGCAGTTATGGGGGGAATGAGCAGTTCTTC. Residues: CASSYGGNEQFF.

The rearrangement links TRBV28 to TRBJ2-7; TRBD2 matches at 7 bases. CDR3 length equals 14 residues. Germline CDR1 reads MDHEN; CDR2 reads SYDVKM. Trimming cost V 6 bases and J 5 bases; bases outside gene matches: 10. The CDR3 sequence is CASRGVRESHEQYF. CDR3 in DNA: TGTGCCAGCAGGGGGGTGCGGGAGTCCCACGAGCAGTACTTC.

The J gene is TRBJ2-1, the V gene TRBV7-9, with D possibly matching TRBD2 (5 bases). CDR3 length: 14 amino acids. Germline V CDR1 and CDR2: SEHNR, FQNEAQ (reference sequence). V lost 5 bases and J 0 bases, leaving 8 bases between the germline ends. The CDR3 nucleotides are TGTGCCAGCAGCCCGGACTTCTCCTACAATGAGCAGTTCTTC. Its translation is CASSPDFSYNEQFF.

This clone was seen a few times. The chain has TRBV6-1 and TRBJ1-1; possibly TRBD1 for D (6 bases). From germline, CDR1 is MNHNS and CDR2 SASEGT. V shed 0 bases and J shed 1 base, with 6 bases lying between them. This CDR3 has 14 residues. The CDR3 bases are TGTGCCAGCAGTGAAGCGGGACAGAACACTGAAGCTTTCTTT. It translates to CASSEAGQNTEAFF.

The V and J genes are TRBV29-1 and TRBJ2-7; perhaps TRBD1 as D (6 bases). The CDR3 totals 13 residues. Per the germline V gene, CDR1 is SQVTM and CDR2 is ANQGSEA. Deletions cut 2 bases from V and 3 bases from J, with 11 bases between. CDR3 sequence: CSVELGQRYEQYF. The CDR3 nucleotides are TGCAGCGTTGAACTAGGACAGCGCTACGAGCAGTACTTC.